The rows below give T cell receptor beta chains drawn from one sample of a study of blood T cell repertoires in COVID-19. Assay: immunoSEQ multiplex PCR; the TCRdb copy retains only in-frame clones and omits some. The sample lists around 160,000 clones, around 80% occurring once. Specimen: peripheral blood. The receptors were gathered from a human donor in a cohort sampled during active COVID-19. Both conserved end residues are part of each CDR3. The D gene is left open where the match is weak. Only some rows state a clone size, as once, few, many or a class for expanded clones.

CDR3 DNA	CDR3 protein	V gene	J gene	CDR3 length	clone size	D gene
TGCGCCAGCGGAAGGACAGGGGCAAGCTCTGGGGCCAACGTCCTGACTTTC	CASGRTGASSGANVLTF	TRBV23-1	TRBJ2-6	17	.	TRBD1
TGTGCCAGCAGCTTTGGGTTAGCGGGGGAAGAGACCCAGTACTTC	CASSFGLAGEETQYF	TRBV11-2	TRBJ2-5	15	many	TRBD2
TGCGCCAGCGGTGGAGGGGACTCCCGTTACGAGCAGTACTTC	CASGGGDSRYEQYF	TRBV5-1	TRBJ2-7	14	once	.
TGCGCCAGCAGCCAGGCAGAAACCTACGAGCAGTACTTC	CASSQAETYEQYF	TRBV4-3	TRBJ2-7	13	.	.
TGTGCCAGCAGCTTAGCGGGGGGGCGAAATGAGCAGTTCTTC	CASSLAGGRNEQFF	TRBV7-8	TRBJ2-1	14	.	.
TGTGCCAGCAGCACCATTGGCGGGGGGGCCCTCGGGGAGCTGTTTTTT	CASSTIGGGALGELFF	TRBV5-4	TRBJ2-2	16	.	TRBD2
TGTGCCAGCAACCGGGGTAGCGGGTTCACAGATACGCAGTATTTT	CASNRGSGFTDTQYF	TRBV27	TRBJ2-3	15	.	TRBD2
TGTGCCAGCAGTGAAACAACAGGGAACACTGAAGCTTTCTTT	CASSETTGNTEAFF	TRBV6-1	TRBJ1-1	14	.	.
TGTGCCAGCAGCCAACTACTAGCGGGGGGGACCGATACGCAGTATTTT	CASSQLLAGGTDTQYF	TRBV3-1/TRBV3-2	TRBJ2-3	16	.	TRBD2
TGTGCCAGCAGCCAAGATTCTAGCGGGGGGGCTTACAATGAGCAGTTCTTC	CASSQDSSGGAYNEQFF	TRBV14	TRBJ2-1	17	.	TRBD2
TGTGCCGCCGCGGACAGTTTTGATTCACCCCTCCACTTT	CAAADSFDSPLHF	TRBV10-3	TRBJ1-6	13	.	.
TGTGCCAGCAGCTTAGGGACAGGACTGAACACCGGGGAGCTGTTTTTT	CASSLGTGLNTGELFF	TRBV7-9	TRBJ2-2	16	.	TRBD1
TGTGCCAGCAGCTTGGCCGTGCAGGGGGCTGGCGGTGGCTACACCTTC	CASSLAVQGAGGGYTF	TRBV5-6	TRBJ1-2	16	.	TRBD1
TGTGCCAGCAGTTTACGTTTGGACAGGAGGTACAATGAGCAGTTCTTC	CASSLRLDRRYNEQFF	TRBV27	TRBJ2-1	16	.	TRBD1
TGTGCCAGCAGCCAGGTGCGGGGTGGCACAGATACGCAGTATTTT	CASSQVRGGTDTQYF	TRBV3-1/TRBV3-2	TRBJ2-3	15	.	.
TGTGCCTGGAGTCCTCTCAGTAACCGGCAGGACTATGGCTACACCTTC	CAWSPLSNRQDYGYTF	TRBV30	TRBJ1-2	16	.	.
TGTGCCAGCAGCCCAAGCGGGGGGAACACCGGGGAGCTGTTTTTT	CASSPSGGNTGELFF	TRBV7-2	TRBJ2-2	15	.	TRBD2
TGCAGCGCTCTGGGGCTAGCGGTGGTCACAGATACGCAGTATTTT	CSALGLAVVTDTQYF	TRBV29-1	TRBJ2-3	15	.	TRBD2
TGTGCCAGCAGCAAAACAGGGTTCAGCTCCTACGAGCAGTACTTC	CASSKTGFSSYEQYF	TRBV27	TRBJ2-7	15	.	.
TGTGCCAGCAGGCTCACTAGCGGGGTCCTCAATGAGCAGTTCTTC	CASRLTSGVLNEQFF	TRBV2	TRBJ2-1	15	few	TRBD2
TGTGCCAGCAGCTTAATACCTGAACACGGGGAGCTGTTTTTT	CASSLIPEHGELFF	TRBV7-9	TRBJ2-2	14	.	.
TGTGCCAGCAGCTTAGAGATGGGGGGGAACACTGAAGCTTTCTTT	CASSLEMGGNTEAFF	TRBV11-2	TRBJ1-1	15	.	.
TGTGCCAGCAGTCTCCTATGGGACTCTCAAGAGACCCAGTACTTC	CASSLLWDSQETQYF	TRBV6-5	TRBJ2-5	15	once	.
TGTGCCAGCAGACACACCCGATACAGGGGAGGCACAGATACGCAGTATTTT	CASRHTRYRGGTDTQYF	TRBV3-1/TRBV3-2	TRBJ2-3	17	.	TRBD1
TGTGCCACCAGCACCCCCGGGGGGGAAGCTTTCTTT	CATSTPGGEAFF	TRBV15	TRBJ1-1	12	.	.
TGTGCCAGCAGCCCCGGGACAATCCCCTACGAGCAGTACTTC	CASSPGTIPYEQYF	TRBV5-6	TRBJ2-7	14	.	.
TGTGCCAGCAGCCACCCGACAGGCGGTCCGAACACTGAAGCTTTCTTT	CASSHPTGGPNTEAFF	TRBV3-1/TRBV3-2	TRBJ1-1	16	.	.
TGTGCCAGCAGTACCGAGGGGGTGGGGAATTCACCCCTCCACTTT	CASSTEGVGNSPLHF	TRBV6-5	TRBJ1-6	15	.	.
TGTGCCAGCAGCTTAGATTGGCGGACAGGGGGTGGCTACACCTTC	CASSLDWRTGGGYTF	TRBV11-2	TRBJ1-2	15	few	TRBD1
TGTGCCAGTAGTATACCAGGGTTAGGACCCGAGCAGTACTTC	CASSIPGLGPEQYF	TRBV19	TRBJ2-7	14	.	.
TGTGCCAGCAGGTCCACAGGGATGTGGGGCTACACCTTC	CASRSTGMWGYTF	TRBV28	TRBJ1-2	13	.	.
TGTGCCTTTGGGACAGGGGCTTATGGCTACACCTTC	CAFGTGAYGYTF	TRBV28	TRBJ1-2	12	once	TRBD1
TGTGCCTGGAGCAGGGTCACTGAAGCTTTCTTT	CAWSRVTEAFF	TRBV30	TRBJ1-1	11	.	.
TGTGCCAGCAGCGCAGCCCCGGGACAGCCTAATGAAAAACTGTTTTTT	CASSAAPGQPNEKLFF	TRBV7-9	TRBJ1-4	16	.	TRBD1
TGTGCCAGCAGCTCAAGCCTCGGGAGGGTGGTCGGAGAGACCCAGTACTTC	CASSSSLGRVVGETQYF	TRBV14	TRBJ2-5	17	.	TRBD2
TGCAGCGACCGGACAGGGGGGGATCGCTACACCTTC	CSDRTGGDRYTF	TRBV29-1	TRBJ1-2	12	.	TRBD1
TGTGCCAGCAGTACCCTCAGGGGGCTTAACTATGGCTACACCTTC	CASSTLRGLNYGYTF	TRBV6-2/TRBV6-3	TRBJ1-2	15	.	TRBD1
TGTGCCAGGTCTACAGACCGAAACACTGAAGCTTTCTTT	CARSTDRNTEAFF	TRBV2	TRBJ1-1	13	.	.
TGTGCCAGCAGTTATCAGGGATACTCAGGCTACACCTTC	CASSYQGYSGYTF	TRBV6-5	TRBJ1-2	13	.	.
TGTGCCAGCAGTTTGACAGAAGGCTACACCTTC	CASSLTEGYTF	TRBV6-5	TRBJ1-2	11	.	.
TGTGCCAGCTCACCAACGGCCGCCCAGGTGGATGGGTATGGCTACACCTTC	CASSPTAAQVDGYGYTF	TRBV18	TRBJ1-2	17	.	.
TGTGCCAGCAGTTTAAGGGGCTATAGCAATCAGCCCCAGCATTTT	CASSLRGYSNQPQHF	TRBV27	TRBJ1-5	15	.	.
TGTGCCAGCAGCTTGGAGGACAGGGGGCTGAACACTGAAGCTTTCTTT	CASSLEDRGLNTEAFF	TRBV5-5	TRBJ1-1	16	.	TRBD1
TGTGCCAGCGGCAAGGGGACAGGGGAGTACGAGCAGTACTTC	CASGKGTGEYEQYF	TRBV27	TRBJ2-7	14	.	TRBD1
TGTGCCAGCAGCGGACAGGGCCACGAGCAGTACTTC	CASSGQGHEQYF	TRBV7-9	TRBJ2-7	12	.	TRBD1